This TCR beta chain is from a study of T cells in Graves' hyperthyroidism and ophthalmopathy. Study outcomes and limitations: A 13 V-J model separated ophthalmopathy from stable hyperthyroidism. Before onset, by a median of about seven months, the model predicted ophthalmopathy.

From RNA transcripts, TCR beta CDR3 regions were amplified. Researchers ran a first-round RT-PCR on the TCR CDR3 using the HTBI primer set. TCRdb called the multiplex PCR reads again in MiXCR, with one record for every CDR3 protein. The sample comprises approximately 95,000 distinct CDR3 sequences, 35% to 45% of which are singletons, and about 10% rests with the top ten. Worth noting for this clonotype: Its antigen is as yet unknown.

Across 18 months, stable Graves' hyperthyroidism was marked by no progression to ophthalmopathy. The study left out patients who had uncontrolled infection, other autoimmune disease, pregnancy or lactation. Sequenced material: peripheral blood or thyroid tissue (not recorded which). This receptor was identified in a woman in her twenties or thirties with Graves' hyperthyroidism.

The DNA of the CDR3 is TGTGCCAGCAGTCCCCTAGCGGGAGCCAGGAAGCAGTACTTC. Its translation: CASSPLAGARKQYF. V gene TRBV7-2 combines with J gene TRBJ2-7, with 10 bases that match TRBD2. CDR3 length: 14 amino acids. With 6 bases clipped from V and 8 bases from J, the junction kept 10 bases outside the gene matches. CDR1 is SGHTA and CDR2 is FQGNSA in the germline V gene.